The subject of this entry is one T cell receptor (beta chain). The CDR3 runs 13 residues. The germline V gene has CDR1 SGHTA and CDR2 FQGNSA. Trimming removed 2 bases from V and 2 bases from J, with 5 bases in between. Per the study methods: Reference gene primers were amplified, and this amplification served to estimate nucleated cell counts. Libraries were prepared by immunoSEQ multiplex PCR; TCRdb keeps only in-frame clonotypes and omits some of them. For V, J and clone size, that table is used; D and trimming come from the DNA. Of some 320,000 clones listed, 75% to 85% are singletons. The data originate from a study of blood T cell repertoires in COVID-19. As for the study in general: Sites across the United States, Italy and Spain contributed samples from acute and convalescent COVID-19. From T cells, B-cell-depleted T cells, or PBMCs came the material, which was cDNA or gDNA.

This TCR was sampled from a human donor in a cohort sampled during active COVID-19. The sample taken for sequencing was peripheral blood. This sequence joins TRBV7-2 and TRBJ2-3; no clear D. CDR3 bases: TGTGCCAGCAGCTTAATAATCACAGATACGCAGTATTTT. This encodes CASSLIITDTQYF.